This TCR beta chain was identified in a study of cytomegalovirus exposure and HLA in healthy donors. Points from the study as a whole: In a later analysis, approximately 18,000 TCR beta sequences were associated with HLA alleles at 0.05 false discovery rate. A later analysis found most CMV-associated TCR beta chains apparently HLA-restricted.

V shed 5 bases, J shed 7 bases, and the junction held 12 bases outside the gene matches. CDR3 length: 15 residues. Looked up from germline, CDR1 is SEHNR and CDR2 is FQNEAQ (reference sequence). The PCR contained 60 Vbeta and 13 Jbeta primers. Authors' processing steps: An analysis performed later counted 73 million or so unique TCR beta chains (roughly 11 million of them shared). Sequencing used immunoSEQ multiplex PCR; TCRdb keeps in-frame clones, though not all of them. Clonal size and the V and J genes are those of that table, whereas D and trimming came from the DNA. The repertoire holds about 210,000 clones, with approximately 86% as singletons. Details on this clone: Its specificity is unknown.

This chain joins TRBV7-9 and TRBJ1-1; 8 bases map to TRBD1. This receptor was identified in a young woman in good health and CMV-seronegative. Sequenced material: PBMCs. CDR3 sequence: CASSRNTGTGFEAFF. CDR3 in DNA: TGTGCCAGCAGCCGGAATACCGGGACAGGCTTTGAAGCTTTCTTT.